This TCR beta chain was captured by sequencing in a study of blood T cell repertoires in COVID-19. Whole-study context: COVID-19 samples, acute and convalescent, were from the United States, Italy and Spain. The analysed material was cDNA or gDNA that came from T cells, B-cell-depleted T cells, or PBMCs.

This clone has only one observation. Under the authors' procedure: Reference gene primers were amplified, and this amplification served to estimate nucleated cell counts. Using immunoSEQ multiplex PCR, the repertoire was profiled, and TCRdb retains in-frame clones only, with some absent. V and J calls and clone size come straight from that table; D and trimming were deduced from the DNA. The top ten clones hold over 10% of a sample with some 120,000 clones, roughly four fifths of them seen once. V lost 6 bases and J lost 0; bases outside the gene matches: 5. The V gene's germline CDR1 is SQVTM and CDR2 ANQGSEA. The length of the CDR3 is 14 residues.

Material for sequencing was peripheral blood. The V and J genes are TRBV29-1 and TRBJ1-5; 7 bases align to TRBD1. The sequence came from a human donor in a cohort sampled during active COVID-19. The CDR3, as DNA: TGCAGCGTCCTACAGGGGAGTAGCAATCAGCCCCAGCATTTT. It translates to CSVLQGSSNQPQHF.